This entry lists 10 T cell receptor beta chains sequenced from one sample in a study of cytomegalovirus exposure and HLA in healthy donors. 60 Vbeta and 13 Jbeta primers were used in PCR. Profiling relied on immunoSEQ multiplex PCR, and the TCRdb table lists in-frame clones only, not all of them. This repertoire shows approximately 170,000 clones, 68% found once; its top ten account for 1.1% to 1.5%. Material for sequencing was PBMCs. The origin of the receptors is a man in his fifties in good health and CMV-seronegative.

The chain joins TRBV5-4 to TRBJ2-5, with 9 positions matching TRBD1. CDR1 and CDR2 from the germline V gene are SGHNT and YYREEE (reference sequence). CDR3 length: 14 amino acids. The V and J ends lost 4 bases and 4 bases, in that order; junction bases with no gene match: 5. The CDR3 reads CASSRGQGGETQYF. The CDR3 region has the DNA TGTGCCAGCAGCAGGGGACAGGGTGGAGAGACCCAGTACTTC.

The chain carries TRBV28 and TRBJ2-1; the match to TRBD1 covers 9 bases. V was pared by 3 bases and J by 7 bases, with 4 bases of the junction left unmatched. From germline, CDR1 is MDHEN and CDR2 SYDVKM. The CDR3 totals 14 residues. The CDR3 region is CASSLGQGGNEQFF. The DNA of the CDR3 is TGTGCCAGCAGTTTGGGACAGGGTGGGAATGAGCAGTTCTTC.

The chain uses TRBV6-1 and TRBJ2-5, with 10 bases aligning to TRBD2. Looked up from germline, CDR1 is MNHNS and CDR2 is SASEGT. Germline trimming cut 4 bases from V and 3 bases from J; bases unmatched to any gene: 5. This CDR3 contains 15 residues. CDR3 sequence reads: CASSASGTSEETQYF. The CDR3 region has the DNA TGTGCCAGCAGTGCTTCCGGGACTAGCGAAGAGACCCAGTACTTC.

The rearrangement uses TRBV13 and TRBJ1-5, with a tentative D call TRBD1 (5 bases). The V gene lost 0 bases and the J gene lost 3 bases, with 12 bases spanning the gap. Per the germline V gene, CDR1 is PRHDT and CDR2 is FYEKMQ (reference sequence). This CDR3 has 16 amino acids. In nucleotides, the CDR3 is TGTGCCAGCAGCTTAGGCGGCGGGACCATCAATCAGCCCCAGCATTTT. It translates to CASSLGGGTINQPQHF.

This chain joins TRBV29-1 and TRBJ2-7; 7 bases map to TRBD1. CDR3 length: 13 amino acids. Looked up from germline, CDR1 is SQVTM and CDR2 is ANQGSEA. The V and J ends lost 7 bases and 3 bases, in that order; junction bases with no gene match: 9. CDR3 residues: CSGGTAVGYEQYF. CDR3 sequence (DNA): TGCAGCGGGGGGACAGCCGTTGGCTACGAGCAGTACTTC.

The chain carries TRBV5-4 and TRBJ2-7; tentatively, D is TRBD1 (5 bases). Trimming removed 0 bases at V and 7 bases at J, with 14 bases between. The germline gives CDR1 SGHNT, CDR2 YYREEE (reference sequence). The CDR3 has 14 residues. The CDR3 sequence: CASSLEQALGEQYF. CDR3 coding DNA: TGTGCCAGCAGCTTGGAACAGGCCCTGGGAGAGCAGTACTTC.

The chain combines TRBV6-5 with TRBJ1-1, with D perhaps matching TRBD1 (6 bases). The CDR3 contains 14 residues. Germline V gene data show CDR1 as MNHEY and CDR2 as SVGAGI. V lost 5 bases and J lost 5, with 15 bases in between. The CDR3 sequence: CASSREGGSTEAFF. The CDR3 coding sequence is TGTGCCAGCAGTAGGGAGGGGGGGTCAACTGAAGCTTTCTTT.

The chain couples TRBV19 to TRBJ1-6, with 9 nucleotides matching TRBD1. Germline lookup yields CDR1 LNHDA and CDR2 SQIVND (reference sequence). The CDR3 extends over 14 amino acids. Germline trimming cut 5 bases from V and 6 bases from J; bases unmatched to any gene: 2. The DNA of the CDR3 is TGTGCCAGTAGTCCGGGACAGGGTAATTCACCCCTCCACTTT. Translation: CASSPGQGNSPLHF.

This clone has a handful of counts. This chain uses TRBV28 with TRBJ2-3, with TRBD1 matching 8 bases. The germline CDR1 and CDR2 sequences are MDHEN and SYDVKM. Trimming cost V 6 bases and J 6 bases; bases outside gene matches: 20. The length of the CDR3 is 18 residues. The CDR3 region has the DNA TGTGCCAGCAGGTTCCCCTTGGGGACAGGAGATCCAGCGGATACGCAGTATTTT. Protein: CASRFPLGTGDPADTQYF.

This chain connects TRBV6-5 to TRBJ2-7; D not certain. The V end lost 7 bases, the J end lost 2 bases, and 15 bases lay between the germline ends. Germline values: CDR1 MNHEY, CDR2 SVGAGI. CDR3 length: 14 amino acids. The CDR3 nucleotides are TGTGCCAGCACGCCTTCCGGGTCCCCCTACGAGCAGTACTTC. Translated: CASTPSGSPYEQYF.